This T cell receptor (beta chain) was recorded in a study of cytomegalovirus exposure and HLA in healthy donors. Study details: The same platform was used for the 100 to 150 validation repertoires and the approximately 700 first-cohort repertoires, a later analysis reported.

Donors came from a validation cohort of over a hundred subjects, distinct from the first 666-subject cohort. Of note for this clone: The antigen remains undetermined.

The assay was immunoSEQ multiplex PCR, and TCRdb's table has in-frame clones only and misses some. The table lists tens of thousands of clones, 80% to 90% of them singletons. Study conclusions and caveats: The classifier reportedly diagnosed cytomegalovirus status with high sensitivity and specificity. The authors enumerated over 150 TCR beta chains as linked to cytomegalovirus.

The CDR3 runs to 14 residues. CDR1 and CDR2 from the germline V gene are SGHDT and YYEEEE. V was pared by 1 base and J by 0 bases, with 7 bases between. The sample comprised PBMCs. The TCR sequence derives from a young woman in good health and CMV-seropositive. The chain has TRBV5-6 and TRBJ2-5, with a possible D match to TRBD2 (5 bases). The CDR3 DNA reads as TGTGCCAGCAGCTTGTACGGGGACCAAGAGACCCAGTACTTC. As protein: CASSLYGDQETQYF.